A single T cell receptor beta chain is shown here with its context. Antigen: not known. This CDR3 is also generated by other DNA sequences in the sample. This entry belongs to a study of shared clonotypes between healthy human individuals. General study results and limits: Sharing across several donors was seen in 4% to 6.5% of naive CD4 clonotypes.

Per the original data handling: Junction-only sequences without quality scores came from ImmunoSEQ, so filtering differed. Repertoires were generated with immunoSEQ multiplex PCR, while TCRdb's copy carries only in-frame clones and drops some. V and J calls and clone size are copied from that table; D and trimming were computed from the DNA. The sample contains about 2.1 million clones, over 85% of which appear only once. Naive-designated CD8 cells lacked CD45RO, were positively enriched for CCR7, and omitted terminally differentiated effector memory CD45RA+ cells. Trimming cost V 0 bases and J 4 bases, with 4 bases left between them. This CDR3 spans 13 amino acids. CDR1 ENHRY and CDR2 SYGVKD come from the germline V gene.

Specimen: naive CD8+ T cells from PBMCs. The V gene is TRBV10-3, the J gene TRBJ1-5; D is ambiguous. The TCR comes from a man aged 18 to 30 in good health. Some clones in this sample may be carry-over from other donors' samples. Written as DNA, the CDR3 is TGTGCCATCAGTGAGTCTGGAAATCAGCCCCAGCATTTT. This encodes CAISESGNQPQHF.